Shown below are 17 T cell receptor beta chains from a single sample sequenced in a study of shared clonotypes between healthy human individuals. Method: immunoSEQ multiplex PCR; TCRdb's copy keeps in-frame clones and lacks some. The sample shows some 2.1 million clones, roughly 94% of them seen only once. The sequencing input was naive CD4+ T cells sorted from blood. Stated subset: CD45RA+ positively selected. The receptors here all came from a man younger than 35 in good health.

The CDR3 protein is CASSPVSGENTQYF. The CDR3 nucleotides read TGTGCCAGCTCACCAGTGAGCGGGGAAAATACGCAGTATTTT. The genes are TRBV18 and TRBJ2-3, with TRBD2 matching 7 bases. This CDR3 contains 14 residues. CDR1 KGHSH and CDR2 LQKENI come from the germline V gene. J lost 7 bases, V lost 2 bases, and 6 bases had no gene match.

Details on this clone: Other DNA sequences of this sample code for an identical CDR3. CDR3 sequence: CAISVGENYGYTF. The CDR3 region has the DNA TGTGCCATCAGTGTGGGGGAGAACTATGGCTACACCTTC. V usage is TRBV10-3 and J usage is TRBJ1-2; TRBD1 is a possible D gene (5 bases). CDR3 length: 13 amino acids. The V gene's germline CDR1 is ENHRY and CDR2 SYGVKD. V was trimmed by 4 bases and J by 2 bases, leaving 8 bases between them.

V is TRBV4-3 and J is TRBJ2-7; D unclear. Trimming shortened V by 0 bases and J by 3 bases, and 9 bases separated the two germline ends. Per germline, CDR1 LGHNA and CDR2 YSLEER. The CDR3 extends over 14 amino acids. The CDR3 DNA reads TGCGCCAGCAGCCAAGAGGCAGGCCACTACGAGCAGTACTTC. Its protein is CASSQEAGHYEQYF.

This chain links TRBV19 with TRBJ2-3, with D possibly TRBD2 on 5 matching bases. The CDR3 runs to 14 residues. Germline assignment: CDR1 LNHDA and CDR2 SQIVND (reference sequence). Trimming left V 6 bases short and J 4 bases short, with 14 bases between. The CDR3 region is CASRSTAGPDTQYF. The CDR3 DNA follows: TGTGCCAGTAGAAGTACTGCGGGCCCAGATACGCAGTATTTT.

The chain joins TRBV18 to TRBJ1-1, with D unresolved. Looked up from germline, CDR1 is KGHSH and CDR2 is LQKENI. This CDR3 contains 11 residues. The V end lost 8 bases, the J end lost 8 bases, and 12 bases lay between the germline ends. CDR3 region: CASEKGREAFF. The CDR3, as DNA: TGTGCCAGCGAGAAGGGTAGGGAAGCTTTCTTT.

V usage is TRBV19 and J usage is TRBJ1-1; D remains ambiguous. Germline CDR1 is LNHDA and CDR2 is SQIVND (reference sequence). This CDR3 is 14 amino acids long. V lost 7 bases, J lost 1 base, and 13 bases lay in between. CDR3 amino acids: CASKAGSSNTEAFF. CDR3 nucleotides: TGTGCCAGTAAGGCGGGTTCTTCGAACACTGAAGCTTTCTTT.

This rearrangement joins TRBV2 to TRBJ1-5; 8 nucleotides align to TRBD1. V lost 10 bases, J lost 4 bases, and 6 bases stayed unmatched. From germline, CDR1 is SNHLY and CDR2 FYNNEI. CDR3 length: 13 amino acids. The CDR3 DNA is TGTGCCATTACAAGGACAGGGAATCAGCCCCAGCATTTT. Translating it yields CAITRTGNQPQHF.

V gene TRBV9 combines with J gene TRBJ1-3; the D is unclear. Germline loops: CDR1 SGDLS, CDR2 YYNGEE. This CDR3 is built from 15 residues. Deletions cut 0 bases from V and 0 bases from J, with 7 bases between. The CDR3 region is CASSVDQLSGNTIYF. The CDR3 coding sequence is TGTGCCAGCAGCGTAGACCAACTCTCTGGAAACACCATATATTTT.

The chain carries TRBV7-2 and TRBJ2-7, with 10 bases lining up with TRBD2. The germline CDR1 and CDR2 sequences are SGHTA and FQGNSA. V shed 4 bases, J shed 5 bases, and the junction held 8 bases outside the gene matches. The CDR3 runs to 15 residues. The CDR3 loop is CASSSTSGISNEQYF. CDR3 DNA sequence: TGTGCCAGCAGCTCAACTAGCGGGATATCCAACGAGCAGTACTTC.

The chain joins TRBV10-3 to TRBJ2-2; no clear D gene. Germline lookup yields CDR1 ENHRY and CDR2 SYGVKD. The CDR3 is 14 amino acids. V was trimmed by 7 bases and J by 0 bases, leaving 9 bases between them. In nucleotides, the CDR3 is TGTGCCATCAAGTCTATCGCGAACACCGGGGAGCTGTTTTTT. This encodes CAIKSIANTGELFF.

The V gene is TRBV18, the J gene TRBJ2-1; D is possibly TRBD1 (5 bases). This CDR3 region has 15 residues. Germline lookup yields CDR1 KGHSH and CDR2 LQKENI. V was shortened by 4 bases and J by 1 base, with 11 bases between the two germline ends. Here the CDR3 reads CASSRDKGSYNEQFF. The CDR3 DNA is TGTGCCAGCTCACGAGACAAGGGGTCCTACAATGAGCAGTTCTTC.

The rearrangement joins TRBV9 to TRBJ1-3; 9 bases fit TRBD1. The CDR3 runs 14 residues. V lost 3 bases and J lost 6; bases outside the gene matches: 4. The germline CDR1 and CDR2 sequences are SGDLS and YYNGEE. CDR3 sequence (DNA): TGTGCCAGCAGCGCAAGGGACAGGGTAAACACCATATATTTT. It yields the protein CASSARDRVNTIYF.

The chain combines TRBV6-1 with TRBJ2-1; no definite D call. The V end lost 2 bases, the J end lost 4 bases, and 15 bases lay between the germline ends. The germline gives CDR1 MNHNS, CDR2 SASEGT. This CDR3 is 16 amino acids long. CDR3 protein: CASSEKGTPLYNEQFF. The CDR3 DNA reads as TGTGCCAGCAGTGAAAAGGGAACCCCCCTATACAATGAGCAGTTCTTC.

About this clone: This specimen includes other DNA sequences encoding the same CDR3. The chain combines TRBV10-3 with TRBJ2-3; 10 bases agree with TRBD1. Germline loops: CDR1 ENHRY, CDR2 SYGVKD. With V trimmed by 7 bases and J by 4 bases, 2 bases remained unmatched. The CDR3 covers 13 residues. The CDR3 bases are TGTGCCATCAACGGACAGGGGGCAGATACGCAGTATTTT. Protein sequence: CAINGQGADTQYF.

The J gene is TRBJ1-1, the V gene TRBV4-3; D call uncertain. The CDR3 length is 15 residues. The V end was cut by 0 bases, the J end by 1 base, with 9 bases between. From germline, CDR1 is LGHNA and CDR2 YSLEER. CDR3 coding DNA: TGCGCCAGCAGCCAAGAGGGCGGGCGGAACACTGAAGCTTTCTTT. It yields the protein CASSQEGGRNTEAFF.

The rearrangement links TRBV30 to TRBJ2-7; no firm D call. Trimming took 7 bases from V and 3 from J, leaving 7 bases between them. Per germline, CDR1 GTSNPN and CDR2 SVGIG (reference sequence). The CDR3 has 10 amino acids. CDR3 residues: CALGDYEQYF. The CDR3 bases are TGTGCCTTAGGAGACTACGAGCAGTACTTC. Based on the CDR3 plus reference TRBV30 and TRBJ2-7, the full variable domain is SQTIHQWPATLVQPVGSPLSLECTVEGTSNPNLYWYRQAAGRGLQLLFYSVGIGQISSEVPQNLSASRPQDRQFILSSKKLLLSDSGFYLCALGDYEQYFGPGTRLTVT.

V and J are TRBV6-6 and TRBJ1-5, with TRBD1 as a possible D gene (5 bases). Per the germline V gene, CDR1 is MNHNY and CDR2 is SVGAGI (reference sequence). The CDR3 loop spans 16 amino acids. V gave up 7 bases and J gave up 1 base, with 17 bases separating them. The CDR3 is CASTMRGGSSNQPQHF. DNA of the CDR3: TGTGCCAGCACCATGCGGGGGGGGTCGAGCAATCAGCCCCAGCATTTT.